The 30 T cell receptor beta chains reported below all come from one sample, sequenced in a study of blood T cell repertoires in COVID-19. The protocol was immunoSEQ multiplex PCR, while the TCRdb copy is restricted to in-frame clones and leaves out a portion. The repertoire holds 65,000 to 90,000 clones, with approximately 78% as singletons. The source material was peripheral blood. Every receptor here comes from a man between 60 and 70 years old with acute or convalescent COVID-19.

The CDR3 bases are TGTGCCAGCACTACAGGGGGTAAGGAAAAACTGTTTTTT. This sequence encodes CASTTGGKEKLFF. This chain connects TRBV28 to TRBJ1-4; 8 bases are shared with TRBD1. The CDR3 is made up of 13 amino acids. V gave up 7 bases and J gave up 8 bases; unmatched junction bases: 6. CDR1 and CDR2 (germline): MDHEN, SYDVKM.

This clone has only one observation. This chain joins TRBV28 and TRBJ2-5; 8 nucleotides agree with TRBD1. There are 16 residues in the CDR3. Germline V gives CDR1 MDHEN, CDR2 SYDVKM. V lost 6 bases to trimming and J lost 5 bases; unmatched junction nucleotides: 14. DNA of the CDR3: TGTGCCAGCAGACTCGACCGGGACAGGTCCATGGAGACCCAGTACTTC. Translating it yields CASRLDRDRSMETQYF.

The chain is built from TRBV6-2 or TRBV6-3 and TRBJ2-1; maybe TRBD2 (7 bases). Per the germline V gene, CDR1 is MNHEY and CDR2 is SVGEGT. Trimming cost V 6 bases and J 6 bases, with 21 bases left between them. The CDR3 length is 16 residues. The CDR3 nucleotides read TGTGCCAGCAGCGCCCCTCTCGGGGGGCGTTTCAATGAGCAGTTCTTC. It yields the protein CASSAPLGGRFNEQFF.

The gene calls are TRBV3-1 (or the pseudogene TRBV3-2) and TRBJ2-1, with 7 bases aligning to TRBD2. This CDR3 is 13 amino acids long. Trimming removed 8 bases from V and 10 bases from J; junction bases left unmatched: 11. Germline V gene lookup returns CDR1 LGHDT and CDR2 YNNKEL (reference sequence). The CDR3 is CASRPDWTREQFF. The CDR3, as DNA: TGTGCCAGCCGGCCGGACTGGACTAGGGAGCAGTTCTTC.

In DNA, the CDR3 is TGTGCCACCAGTGCAAGCACAGATACGCAGTATTTT. It translates to CATSASTDTQYF. The chain carries TRBV24-1 and TRBJ2-3; the D is unclear. Germline V CDR1 and CDR2: KGHDR, SFDVKD. Trimming removed 5 bases at V and 0 bases at J, with 2 bases between. This CDR3 comprises 12 residues.

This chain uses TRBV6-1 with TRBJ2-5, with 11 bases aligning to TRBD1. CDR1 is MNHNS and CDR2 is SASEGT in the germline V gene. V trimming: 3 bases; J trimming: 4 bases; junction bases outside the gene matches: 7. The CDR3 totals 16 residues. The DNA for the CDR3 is TGTGCCAGCAGTGAGGGGACAGGGGGAGGTGTAGAGACCCAGTACTTC. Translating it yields CASSEGTGGGVETQYF.

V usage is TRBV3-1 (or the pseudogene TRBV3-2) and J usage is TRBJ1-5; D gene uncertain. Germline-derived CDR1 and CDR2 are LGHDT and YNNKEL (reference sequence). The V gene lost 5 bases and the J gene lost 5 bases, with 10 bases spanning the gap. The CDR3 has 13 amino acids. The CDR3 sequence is CASSITTDQPQHF. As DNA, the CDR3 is TGTGCCAGCAGCATCACAACCGATCAGCCCCAGCATTTT.

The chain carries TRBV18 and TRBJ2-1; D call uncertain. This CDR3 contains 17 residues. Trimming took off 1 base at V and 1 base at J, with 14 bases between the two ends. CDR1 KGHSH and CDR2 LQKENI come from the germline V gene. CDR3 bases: TGTGCCAGCTCACCACTCCCCGGAGCACCGTCCTACAATGAGCAGTTCTTC. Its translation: CASSPLPGAPSYNEQFF.

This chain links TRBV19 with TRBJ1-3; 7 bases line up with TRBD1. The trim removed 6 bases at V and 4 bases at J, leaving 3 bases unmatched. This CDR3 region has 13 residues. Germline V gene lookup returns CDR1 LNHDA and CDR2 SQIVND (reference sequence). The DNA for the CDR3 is TGTGCCAGTAGGAGGGGGCCAGGAAACACCATATATTTT. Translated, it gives CASRRGPGNTIYF.

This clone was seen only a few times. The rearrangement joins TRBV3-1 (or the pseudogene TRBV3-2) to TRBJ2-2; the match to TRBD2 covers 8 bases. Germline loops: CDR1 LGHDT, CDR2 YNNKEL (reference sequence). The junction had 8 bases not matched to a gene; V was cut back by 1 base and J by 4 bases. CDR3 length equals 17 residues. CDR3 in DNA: TGTGCCAGCAGCCAAGGAAGGATGAGCGGGAGCACCGGGGAGCTGTTTTTT. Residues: CASSQGRMSGSTGELFF.

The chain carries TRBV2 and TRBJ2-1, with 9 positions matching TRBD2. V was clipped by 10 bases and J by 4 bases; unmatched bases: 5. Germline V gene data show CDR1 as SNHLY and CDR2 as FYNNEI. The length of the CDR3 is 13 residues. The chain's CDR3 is CATGLAMYNEQFF. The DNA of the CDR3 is TGTGCCACAGGACTAGCGATGTACAATGAGCAGTTCTTC.

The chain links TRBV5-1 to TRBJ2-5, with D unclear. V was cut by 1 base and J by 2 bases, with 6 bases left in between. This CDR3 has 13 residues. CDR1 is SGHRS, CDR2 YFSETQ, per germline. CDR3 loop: CASSLTTQETQYF. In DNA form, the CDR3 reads TGCGCCAGCAGCTTGACAACACAAGAGACCCAGTACTTC.

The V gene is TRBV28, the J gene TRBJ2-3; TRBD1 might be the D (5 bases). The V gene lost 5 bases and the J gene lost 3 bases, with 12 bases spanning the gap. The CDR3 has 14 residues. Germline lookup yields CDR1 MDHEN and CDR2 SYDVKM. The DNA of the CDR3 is TGTGCCAGCAGTCATAGGGGTGGAACAGATACGCAGTATTTT. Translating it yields CASSHRGGTDTQYF.

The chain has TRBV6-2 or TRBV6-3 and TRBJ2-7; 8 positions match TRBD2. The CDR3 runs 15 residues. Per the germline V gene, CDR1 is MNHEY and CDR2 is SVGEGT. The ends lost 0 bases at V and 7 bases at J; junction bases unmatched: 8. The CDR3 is CASSYSGAGVGEQYF. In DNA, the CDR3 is TGTGCCAGCAGTTACTCGGGAGCGGGAGTGGGAGAGCAGTACTTC.

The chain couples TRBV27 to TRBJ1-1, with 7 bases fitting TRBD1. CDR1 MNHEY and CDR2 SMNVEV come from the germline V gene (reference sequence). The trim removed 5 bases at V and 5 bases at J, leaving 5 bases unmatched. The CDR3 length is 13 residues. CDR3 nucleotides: TGTGCCAGCAGTGAACAGGGGAGGACTGAAGCTTTCTTT. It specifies CASSEQGRTEAFF.

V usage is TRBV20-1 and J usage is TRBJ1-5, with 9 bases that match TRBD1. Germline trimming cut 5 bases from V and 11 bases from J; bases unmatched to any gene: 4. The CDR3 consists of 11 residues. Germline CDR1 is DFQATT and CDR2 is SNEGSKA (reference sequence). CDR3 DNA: TGCAGTGCTGGGCGGACAGGGGCCCAGCATTTT. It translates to CSAGRTGAQHF.

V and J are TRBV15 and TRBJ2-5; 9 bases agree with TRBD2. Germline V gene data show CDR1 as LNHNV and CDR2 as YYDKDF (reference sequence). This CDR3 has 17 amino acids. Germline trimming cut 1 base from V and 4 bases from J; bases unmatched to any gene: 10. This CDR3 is CATSRVLLAGIGETQYF. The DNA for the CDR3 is TGTGCCACCAGCAGAGTGCTTCTAGCGGGGATTGGAGAGACCCAGTACTTC. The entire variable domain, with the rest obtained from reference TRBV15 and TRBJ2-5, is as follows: DAMVIQNPRYQVTQFGKPVTLSCSQTLNHNVMYWYQQKSSQAPKLLFHYYDKDFNNEADTPDNFQSRRPNTSFCFLDIRSPGLGDTAMYLCATSRVLLAGIGETQYFGPGTRLLVL.

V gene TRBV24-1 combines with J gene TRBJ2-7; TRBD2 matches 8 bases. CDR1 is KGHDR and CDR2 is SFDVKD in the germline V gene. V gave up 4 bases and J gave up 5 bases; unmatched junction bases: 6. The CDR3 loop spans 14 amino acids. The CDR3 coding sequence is TGTGCCACCAGTGACCCCAGCGGGAGTAACGAGCAGTACTTC. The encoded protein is CATSDPSGSNEQYF.

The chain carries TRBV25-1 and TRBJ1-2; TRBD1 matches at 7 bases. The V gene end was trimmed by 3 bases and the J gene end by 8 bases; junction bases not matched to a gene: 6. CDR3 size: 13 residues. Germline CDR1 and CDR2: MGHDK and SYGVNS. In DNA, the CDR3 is TGTGCCAGCAGTGAGACAGGGTTGAGGGGCTACACCTTC. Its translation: CASSETGLRGYTF.

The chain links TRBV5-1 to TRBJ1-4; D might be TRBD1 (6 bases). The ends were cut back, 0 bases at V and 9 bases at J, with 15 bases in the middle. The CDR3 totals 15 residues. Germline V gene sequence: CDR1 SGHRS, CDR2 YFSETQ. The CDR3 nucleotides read TGCGCCAGCAGCTTGGTCGCAGGGGAAGGGCAAAAACTGTTTTTT. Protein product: CASSLVAGEGQKLFF.

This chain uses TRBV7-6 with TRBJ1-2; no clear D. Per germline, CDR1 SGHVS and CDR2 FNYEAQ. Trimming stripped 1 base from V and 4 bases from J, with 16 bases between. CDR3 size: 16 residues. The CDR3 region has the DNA TGTGCCAGCAGCTTAGGGCTCGGATCGGAGTCCTATGGCTACACCTTC. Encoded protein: CASSLGLGSESYGYTF.

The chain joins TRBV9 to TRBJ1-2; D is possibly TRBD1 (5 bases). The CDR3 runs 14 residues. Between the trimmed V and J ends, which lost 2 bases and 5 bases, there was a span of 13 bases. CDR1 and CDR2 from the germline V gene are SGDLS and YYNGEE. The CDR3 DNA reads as TGTGCCAGCAGCGTTGCGCAGGGATCTTATGGCTACACCTTC. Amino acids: CASSVAQGSYGYTF.

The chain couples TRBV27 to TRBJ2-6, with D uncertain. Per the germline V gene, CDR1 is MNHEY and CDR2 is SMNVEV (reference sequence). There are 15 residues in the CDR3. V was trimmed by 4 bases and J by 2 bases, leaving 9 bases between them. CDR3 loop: CASSYWRTGANVLTF. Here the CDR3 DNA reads TGTGCCAGCAGTTATTGGCGGACTGGGGCCAACGTCCTGACTTTC. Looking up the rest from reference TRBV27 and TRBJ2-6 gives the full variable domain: EAQVTQNPRYLITVTGKKLTVTCSQNMNHEYMSWYRQDPGLGLRQIYYSMNVEVTDKGDVPEGYKVSRKEKRNFPLILESPSPNQTSLYFCASSYWRTGANVLTFGAGSRLTVL.

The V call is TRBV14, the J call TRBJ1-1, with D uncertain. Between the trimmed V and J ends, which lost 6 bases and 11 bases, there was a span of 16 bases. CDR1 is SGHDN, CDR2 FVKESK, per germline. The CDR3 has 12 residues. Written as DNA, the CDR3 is TGTGCCAGCAGTTCGAGTGGTTCCCTGGCTTTCTTT. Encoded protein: CASSSSGSLAFF.

CDR3 DNA sequence: TGTGCCAGCAGCCGAACCGCGGTTAGCGTCGGTAGCACAGATACGCAGTATTTT. This codes for CASSRTAVSVGSTDTQYF. This chain uses TRBV3-1 (or the pseudogene TRBV3-2) with TRBJ2-3; a possible D gene is TRBD2 (5 bases). This CDR3 is built from 18 residues. The germline gives CDR1 LGHDT, CDR2 YNNKEL (reference sequence). With 4 bases removed from V and 0 bases from J, the gap between germline ends came to 20 bases.

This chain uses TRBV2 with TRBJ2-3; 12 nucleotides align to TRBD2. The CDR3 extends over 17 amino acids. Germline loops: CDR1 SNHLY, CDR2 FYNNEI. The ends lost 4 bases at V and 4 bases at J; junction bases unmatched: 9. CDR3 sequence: CASSGTSGGRGADTQYF. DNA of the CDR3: TGTGCCAGCAGTGGAACTAGCGGGGGGAGGGGAGCAGATACGCAGTATTTT.

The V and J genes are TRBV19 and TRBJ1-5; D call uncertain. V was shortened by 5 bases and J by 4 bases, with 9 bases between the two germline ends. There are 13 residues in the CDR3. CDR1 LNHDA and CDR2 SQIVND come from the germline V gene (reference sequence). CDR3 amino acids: CASSESVNQPQHF. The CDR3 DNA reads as TGTGCCAGTAGTGAATCAGTTAATCAGCCCCAGCATTTT.

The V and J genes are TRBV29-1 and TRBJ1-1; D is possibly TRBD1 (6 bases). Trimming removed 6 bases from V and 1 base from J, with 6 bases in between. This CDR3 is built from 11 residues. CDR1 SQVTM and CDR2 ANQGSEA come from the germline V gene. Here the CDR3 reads CSVGQNTEAFF. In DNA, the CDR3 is TGCAGCGTGGGACAGAACACTGAAGCTTTCTTT.

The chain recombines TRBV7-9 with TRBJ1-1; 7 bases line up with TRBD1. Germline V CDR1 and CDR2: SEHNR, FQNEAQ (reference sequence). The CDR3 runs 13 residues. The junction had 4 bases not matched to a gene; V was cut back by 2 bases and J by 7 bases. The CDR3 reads CASSLRGRNEAFF. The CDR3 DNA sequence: TGTGCCAGCAGCTTAAGGGGGCGGAATGAAGCTTTCTTT. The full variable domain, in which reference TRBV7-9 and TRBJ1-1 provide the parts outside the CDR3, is DTGVSQNPRHKITKRGQNVTFRCDPISEHNRLYWYRQTLGQGPEFLTYFQNEAQLEKSRLLSDRFSAERPKGSFSTLEIQRTEQGDSAMYLCASSLRGRNEAFFGQGTRLTVV.

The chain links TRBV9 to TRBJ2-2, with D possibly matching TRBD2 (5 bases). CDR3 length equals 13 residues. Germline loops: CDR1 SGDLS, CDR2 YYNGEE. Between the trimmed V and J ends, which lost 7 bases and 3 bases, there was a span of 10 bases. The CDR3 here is CASRRGDTGELFF. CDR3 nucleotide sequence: TGTGCCAGCCGCCGGGGAGACACCGGGGAGCTGTTTTTT. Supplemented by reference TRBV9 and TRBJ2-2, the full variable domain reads DSGVTQTPKHLITATGQRVTLRCSPRSGDLSVYWYQQSLDQGLQFLIQYYNGEERAKGNILERFSAQQFPDLHSELNLSSLELGDSALYFCASRRGDTGELFFGEGSRLTVL.